The 32 T cell receptor beta chains below all came from one sample that was sequenced in a study of cytomegalovirus exposure and HLA in healthy donors. Repertoires were generated with immunoSEQ multiplex PCR, while TCRdb's copy carries only in-frame clones and drops some. The sample carries hundreds of thousands of clones, around 89% recorded once. Material for sequencing was PBMCs. These receptor sequences come from a woman aged 18 to 35 in good health and CMV-seronegative.

A word on this clone: Additional DNA sequences in this sample encode the identical CDR3. The V and J genes are TRBV18 and TRBJ2-7, with no clear D. CDR1 is KGHSH and CDR2 is LQKENI in the germline V gene. The CDR3 spans 13 residues. The germline V and J ends were trimmed by 3 bases and 3 bases, with 9 bases remaining between them. The CDR3 sequence is CASSPGTGYEQYF. The CDR3 bases are TGTGCCAGCTCACCGGGCACTGGCTACGAGCAGTACTTC.

This chain connects TRBV29-1 to TRBJ1-2; the match to TRBD1 covers 7 bases. The J segment lost 1 base and the V segment lost 7 bases, leaving 3 bases of the junction unmatched. Germline lookup yields CDR1 SQVTM and CDR2 ANQGSEA. This CDR3 region has 12 residues. The chain's CDR3 is CSGGDSNYGYTF. The CDR3 DNA reads as TGCAGCGGGGGGGACAGTAACTATGGCTACACCTTC.

The gene calls are TRBV6-5 and TRBJ1-2; unclear D gene. The CDR3 has 14 amino acids. Trimming pared 2 bases from V and 6 bases from J, leaving 13 bases between. Germline V gene sequence: CDR1 MNHEY, CDR2 SVGAGI. The CDR3 coding sequence is TGTGCCAGCAGTTACCCGGGGAGCGCTGATGGCTACACCTTC. Translation gives CASSYPGSADGYTF.

This clone was seen only a few times. The gene calls are TRBV10-2 and TRBJ1-5; possibly TRBD1 for D (5 bases). Deletions cut 6 bases from V and 4 bases from J, with 13 bases between. The CDR3 loop spans 14 amino acids. The germline V gene has CDR1 WSHSY and CDR2 SAAADI. The CDR3 loop reads CASSTPQGNQPQHF. CDR3 nucleotides: TGCGCCAGCAGCACCCCCCAGGGTAATCAGCCCCAGCATTTT.

This clone was counted a single time. The V and J genes are TRBV5-1 and TRBJ2-1; the D is unclear. The CDR3 is 13 residues long. Trimming left V 2 bases short and J 6 bases short, with 9 bases between. Germline CDR1 and CDR2: SGHRS and YFSETQ. CDR3 DNA: TGCGCCAGCAGCTTAGACGACTCCAATGAGCAGTTCTTC. Translated, it gives CASSLDDSNEQFF. The variable domain in full, with the rest retrieved from reference TRBV5-1 and TRBJ2-1, is KAGVTQTPRYLIKTRGQQVTLSCSPISGHRSVSWYQQTPGQGLQFLFEYFSETQRNKGNFPGRFSGRQFSNSRSEMNVSTLELGDSALYLCASSLDDSNEQFFGPGTRLTVL.

This chain links TRBV5-4 with TRBJ2-1, with TRBD2 matching 8 bases. Looked up from germline, CDR1 is SGHNT and CDR2 is YYREEE (reference sequence). With V trimmed by 4 bases and J by 8 bases, 11 bases remained unmatched. The CDR3 runs to 15 residues. CDR3 protein: CASSARGGSRHEQFF. For the CDR3, the DNA is TGTGCCAGCAGCGCTCGGGGGGGGAGTAGGCATGAGCAGTTCTTC.

CDR3 in amino acids: CASSLSYSGANVLTF. The CDR3 DNA is TGTGCCAGCAGTTTATCGTACTCTGGGGCCAACGTCCTGACTTTC. This chain uses TRBV27 with TRBJ2-6; D not resolved. The CDR3 spans 15 residues. The ends were cut back, 0 bases at V and 0 bases at J, with 3 bases in the middle. Germline CDR1 reads MNHEY; CDR2 reads SMNVEV (reference sequence).

The V gene is TRBV2, the J gene TRBJ1-1, with D unclear. Trimming cost V 5 bases and J 10 bases, with 23 bases left between them. CDR3 size: 15 residues. Germline CDR1 and CDR2: SNHLY and FYNNEI. In nucleotides, the CDR3 is TGTGCCAGCAGTCTAGCAAGAGACGGCCGTCAGTCAGCTTTCTTT. Its protein product is CASSLARDGRQSAFF.

V usage is TRBV6-5 and J usage is TRBJ1-2; no clear D. V was cut by 8 bases and J by 7 bases, with 14 bases left in between. The V gene's germline CDR1 is MNHEY and CDR2 SVGAGI. The CDR3 runs to 12 residues. The CDR3 sequence: CASATLTSGYTF. DNA for the CDR3: TGTGCCAGCGCCACCCTCACGAGTGGCTACACCTTC.

The V and J genes are TRBV10-3 and TRBJ1-1; D gene uncertain. V lost 6 bases and J 1 base, leaving 9 bases between the germline ends. Germline CDR1 ENHRY, CDR2 SYGVKD. This CDR3 is 13 amino acids long. The CDR3 DNA is TGTGCCATCAGCCAGACACCGAACACTGAAGCTTTCTTT. It translates to CAISQTPNTEAFF.

The chain carries TRBV7-9 and TRBJ1-2, with a weak D call TRBD1 (5 bases). CDR1 is SEHNR, CDR2 FQNEAQ, per germline (reference sequence). This CDR3 contains 16 residues. Trimming left V 7 bases short and J 7 bases short, with 25 bases between. CDR3 DNA sequence: TGTGCCAGCACCAGCGGGGTCGGGGCCCCCGATACTGGCTACACCTTC. Protein: CASTSGVGAPDTGYTF.

The rearrangement uses TRBV6-5 and TRBJ2-5; D is ambiguous. V was cut by 1 base and J by 3 bases, with 6 bases left in between. This CDR3 has 13 amino acids. CDR1 is MNHEY and CDR2 is SVGAGI in the germline V gene. The CDR3 DNA sequence: TGTGCCAGCAGTTACTTCCGGGAAGAGACCCAGTACTTC. As protein: CASSYFREETQYF.

The CDR3 is CASSYSVGEQFF. The DNA for the CDR3 is TGTGCCAGCAGTTACTCGGTCGGTGAGCAGTTCTTC. The rearrangement joins TRBV6-5 to TRBJ2-1; D not resolved. CDR3 size: 12 residues. V lost 0 bases and J 9 bases, leaving 6 bases between the germline ends. Looked up from germline, CDR1 is MNHEY and CDR2 is SVGAGI.

The rearrangement uses TRBV19 and TRBJ1-6; TRBD1 aligns across 8 bases. V lost 5 bases, J lost 5 bases, and 8 bases stayed unmatched. This CDR3 has 16 residues. Germline V gives CDR1 LNHDA, CDR2 SQIVND (reference sequence). Here the CDR3 DNA reads TGTGCCAGTAGTGCCGGGACAGGAGCAAATAATTCACCCCTCCACTTT. This encodes CASSAGTGANNSPLHF.

The gene calls are TRBV27 and TRBJ2-3; a weak D match, TRBD2 (6 bases). The germline V and J ends were trimmed by 4 bases and 6 bases, with 17 bases remaining between them. The CDR3 sequence is 15 residues long. CDR1 and CDR2 (germline): MNHEY, SMNVEV (reference sequence). The CDR3 loop reads CASSSPGLLQDTQYF. In nucleotides, the CDR3 is TGTGCCAGCAGTTCCCCGGGACTCCTTCAGGATACGCAGTATTTT.

J is TRBJ2-1 and V is TRBV19; TRBD1 agrees at 9 bases. The CDR3 consists of 13 residues. Trimming at V came to 5 bases and at J to 8 bases, leaving 4 bases not matched to a gene. Looked up from germline, CDR1 is LNHDA and CDR2 is SQIVND (reference sequence). The CDR3 bases are TGTGCCAGTAGTTCAGACAGGGGGTATGAGCAGTTCTTC. It translates to CASSSDRGYEQFF. Supplemented by reference TRBV19 and TRBJ2-1, the full variable domain reads DGGITQSPKYLFRKEGQNVTLSCEQNLNHDAMYWYRQDPGQGLRLIYYSQIVNDFQKGDIAEGYSVSREKKESFPLTVTSAQKNPTAFYLCASSSDRGYEQFFGPGTRLTVL.

V gene TRBV11-2 combines with J gene TRBJ2-1; 9 bases line up with TRBD1. The ends lost 7 bases at V and 9 bases at J; junction bases unmatched: 16. The germline CDR1 and CDR2 sequences are SGHAT and FQNNGV. This CDR3 comprises 16 residues. The CDR3 nucleotides are TGTGCCAGCAACTCACCGGGACAGGGCTTGAGGAGTGAGCAGTTCTTC. Amino acid sequence: CASNSPGQGLRSEQFF.

The V call is TRBV7-2, the J call TRBJ2-7; TRBD2 aligns across 7 bases. J lost 3 bases, V lost 1 base, and 6 bases had no gene match. CDR1 SGHTA and CDR2 FQGNSA come from the germline V gene. This CDR3 region has 15 residues. CDR3 amino acids: CASSLGSGEGYEQYF. The CDR3 coding sequence is TGTGCCAGCAGCTTAGGTTCGGGGGAGGGCTACGAGCAGTACTTC.

The table lists this clone with a count of one. This chain joins TRBV30 and TRBJ1-1; D is unresolved. The CDR3 is 15 residues long. Trimming stripped 5 bases from V and 1 base from J, with 17 bases between. CDR1 and CDR2 from the germline V gene are GTSNPN and SVGIG (reference sequence). CDR3 protein: CAWGGGRQPNTEAFF. The CDR3 DNA is TGTGCCTGGGGAGGCGGAAGGCAGCCGAACACTGAAGCTTTCTTT.

Only a few counts were recorded for this clone. J is TRBJ1-2 and V is TRBV5-1, with D possibly being TRBD1 (6 bases). The germline V gene encodes CDR1 SGHRS and CDR2 YFSETQ. The CDR3 spans 15 residues. Trimming removed 6 bases at V and 6 bases at J, with 21 bases between. DNA of the CDR3: TGCGCCAGCACCGACTTGGGACATTTAAAGGATGGCTACACCTTC. This translates into CASTDLGHLKDGYTF.

The chain recombines TRBV4-3 with TRBJ2-1, with 8 bases aligning to TRBD1. With V trimmed by 3 bases and J by 7 bases, 11 bases remained unmatched. Germline-derived CDR1 and CDR2 are LGHNA and YSLEER. There are 16 residues in the CDR3. CDR3 coding DNA: TGCGCCAGCAGCCATCTTGGACAGGGTGCAAGGAATGAGCAGTTCTTC. Amino acid sequence: CASSHLGQGARNEQFF.

The chain combines TRBV29-1 with TRBJ1-3; D remains unclear. Per the germline V gene, CDR1 is SQVTM and CDR2 is ANQGSEA. The ends were cut back, 6 bases at V and 3 bases at J, with 18 bases in the middle. This CDR3 has 15 residues. CDR3 loop: CSVAHSKDFGNTIYF. CDR3 DNA sequence: TGCAGCGTCGCCCATTCTAAAGATTTTGGAAACACCATATATTTT. Complete variable domain (other parts from reference TRBV29-1 and TRBJ1-3): SAVISQKPSRDICQRGTSLTIQCQVDSQVTMMFWYRQQPGQSLTLIATANQGSEATYESGFVIDKFPISRPNLTFSTLTVSNMSPEDSSIYLCSVAHSKDFGNTIYFGEGSWLTVV.

The V and J genes are TRBV13 and TRBJ2-7, with 8 nucleotides matching TRBD1. The germline gives CDR1 PRHDT, CDR2 FYEKMQ (reference sequence). Losses at the gene ends were 0 bases for V and 8 bases for J; bases not matched to a gene: 6. The CDR3 is made up of 14 amino acids. The CDR3 loop is CASSLGTGASKQYF. For the CDR3, the DNA is TGTGCCAGCAGCTTAGGGACAGGGGCGTCTAAGCAGTACTTC. Supplemented by reference TRBV13 and TRBJ2-7, the full variable domain reads AAGVIQSPRHLIKEKRETATLKCYPIPRHDTVYWYQQGPGQDPQFLISFYEKMQSDKGSIPDRFSAQQFSDYHSELNMSSLELGDSALYFCASSLGTGASKQYFGPGTRLTVT.

V usage is TRBV5-4 and J usage is TRBJ2-3, with 9 bases aligning to TRBD2. J gave up 2 bases and V 4 bases, and 2 bases lay outside the gene matches. Looked up from germline, CDR1 is SGHNT and CDR2 is YYREEE (reference sequence). The CDR3 contains 14 residues. The CDR3 sequence: CASSLAGSTDTQYF. The CDR3 DNA follows: TGTGCCAGCAGCCTAGCGGGATCCACAGATACGCAGTATTTT.

The chain is built from TRBV15 and TRBJ1-4; 9 bases fit TRBD1. The germline V gene has CDR1 LNHNV and CDR2 YYDKDF (reference sequence). The CDR3 runs to 17 residues. J lost 2 bases, V lost 1 base, and 5 bases had no gene match. The CDR3 DNA follows: TGTGCCACCAGCAGAGGGGGACAGGGAGCGACTAATGAAAAACTGTTTTTT. Translating gives CATSRGGQGATNEKLFF.

This clone was counted a few times. This chain links TRBV28 with TRBJ1-5; a weak D match, TRBD1 (5 bases). The CDR3 spans 12 residues. V dropped 6 bases and J dropped 4 bases, with 7 bases sitting between them. Germline values: CDR1 MDHEN, CDR2 SYDVKM. The CDR3 sequence: CASRGPNQPQHF. The CDR3 bases are TGTGCCAGCAGGGGGCCAAATCAGCCCCAGCATTTT.

This clone was recorded once. This rearrangement joins TRBV4-1 to TRBJ1-2, with D tentatively TRBD1 (6 bases). The CDR3 is made up of 16 amino acids. From germline, CDR1 is MGHRA and CDR2 YSYEKL. The V and J ends lost 2 bases and 6 bases respectively, with 19 bases between them. In DNA form, the CDR3 reads TGCGCCAGCAGCCAACGTAGAGGACAGCCCCAGAATGGCTACACCTTC. Protein sequence: CASSQRRGQPQNGYTF.

V is TRBV7-3 and J is TRBJ2-1; 7 bases agree with TRBD1. Germline assignment: CDR1 SGHTA and CDR2 FQGTGA. Trimming removed 2 bases from V and 6 bases from J; junction bases left unmatched: 7. This CDR3 spans 15 amino acids. For the CDR3, the DNA is TGTGCCAGCAGCTTAGGGCAAGGACAGGTCAATGAGCAGTTCTTC. This codes for CASSLGQGQVNEQFF.

V usage is TRBV19 and J usage is TRBJ1-2; 7 positions match TRBD1. This CDR3 has 14 residues. Unmatched junction bases numbered 7, after V lost 5 bases and J lost 4 bases. Germline lookup yields CDR1 LNHDA and CDR2 SQIVND (reference sequence). This CDR3 is CASSPTTGSYGYTF. The CDR3 DNA sequence: TGTGCCAGTAGTCCAACGACAGGGAGCTATGGCTACACCTTC.

V and J are TRBV7-6 and TRBJ2-5; D is ambiguous. This CDR3 is 16 amino acids long. Germline CDR1 is SGHVS and CDR2 is FNYEAQ. Between the trimmed V and J ends, which lost 2 bases and 7 bases, there was a span of 20 bases. The CDR3 region is CASSLLWSPTRWTQYF. DNA of the CDR3: TGTGCCAGCAGCTTACTCTGGAGTCCTACCCGGTGGACCCAGTACTTC.

The chain carries TRBV9 and TRBJ2-5; the D gene is possibly TRBD2 (6 bases). The CDR3 loop spans 15 amino acids. Germline V gene sequence: CDR1 SGDLS, CDR2 YYNGEE. V lost 3 bases to trimming and J lost 4 bases, with 16 bases between them. The CDR3: CASSAQTGTSETQYF. CDR3 nucleotide sequence: TGTGCCAGCAGCGCCCAAACCGGGACTTCAGAGACCCAGTACTTC.

This clone was picked up a small number of times. The J gene is TRBJ2-7, the V gene TRBV14, with D unclear. The CDR3 sequence is 13 residues long. V lost 1 base to trimming and J lost 3 bases, with 7 bases between them. CDR1 and CDR2 (germline): SGHDN, FVKESK. CDR3 sequence (DNA): TGTGCCAGCAGCCAAGGAGGTTTCTACGAGCAGTACTTC. Its protein product is CASSQGGFYEQYF. The entire variable domain, with the rest obtained from reference TRBV14 and TRBJ2-7, is as follows: EAGVTQFPSHSVIEKGQTVTLRCDPISGHDNLYWYRRVMGKEIKFLLHFVKESKQDESGMPNNRFLAERTGGTYSTLKVQPAELEDSGVYFCASSQGGFYEQYFGPGTRLTVT.